Each of the 20 T cell receptor beta chains below was sequenced from the same sample in a study of T-cell memory formation after mild COVID-19. TCRdb analysed the 5' RACE reads with MiXCR anew, one entry per CDR3 protein. The table shows a few hundred thousand distinct CDR3 sequences, with 20% to 25% occurring only once. The sample was PBMCs or a T cell subset sorted from them (not recorded which). These receptors all stem from an adult woman who had mild COVID-19 (a few samples of this study predate the infection). Cell type and time point are not known.

This clonotype appeared many times. The chain's CDR3 is CASSQDGWDYEQYF. DNA of the CDR3: TGCGCCAGCAGCCAAGATGGGTGGGACTACGAGCAGTACTTC. The V and J genes are TRBV4-3 and TRBJ2-7; D unclear. The CDR3 has 14 amino acids. Trimming took 0 bases from V and 3 from J, leaving 9 bases between them. CDR1 and CDR2 from the germline V gene are LGHNA and YSLEER.

The V and J genes are TRBV27 and TRBJ2-1; 9 bases agree with TRBD1. Germline trimming cut 5 bases from V and 6 bases from J; bases unmatched to any gene: 8. The CDR3 extends over 15 amino acids. CDR1 is MNHEY and CDR2 is SMNVEV in the germline V gene (reference sequence). This CDR3 is CASSPRDRAGNEQFF. Here the CDR3 DNA reads TGTGCCAGCAGTCCCCGGGACAGGGCGGGCAATGAGCAGTTCTTC.

The V call is TRBV7-3, the J call TRBJ2-5, with TRBD2 matching 7 bases. Germline V CDR1 and CDR2: SGHTA, FQGTGA. Trimming removed 5 bases from V and 2 bases from J; junction bases left unmatched: 2. This CDR3 spans 13 amino acids. The CDR3, as DNA: TGTGCCAGCAGCCGACTAGCACAAGAGACCCAGTACTTC. It translates to CASSRLAQETQYF.

The V call is TRBV19, the J call TRBJ2-3; 10 nucleotides match TRBD2. J lost 5 bases, V lost 6 bases, and 8 bases had no gene match. The CDR3 sequence is 15 residues long. The germline gives CDR1 LNHDA, CDR2 SQIVND (reference sequence). The CDR3 DNA follows: TGTGCCAGTAGGCGGACTAGCGGAGAGGGAGATACGCAGTATTTT. This encodes CASRRTSGEGDTQYF.

V is TRBV7-2 and J is TRBJ2-5, with TRBD2 as a possible D gene (6 bases). The CDR3 loop spans 14 amino acids. V dropped 6 bases and J dropped 1 base, with 12 bases sitting between them. Germline V lookup: CDR1 SGHTA, CDR2 FQGNSA. The CDR3 coding sequence is TGTGCCAGCAGTCGAATCGGGGGCCAAGAGACCCAGTACTTC. Its translation: CASSRIGGQETQYF.

CDR3 sequence: CAISEPLGTGGTEAFF. The DNA of the CDR3 is TGTGCCATCAGTGAGCCCTTAGGGACAGGGGGGACTGAAGCTTTCTTT. This chain joins TRBV10-3 and TRBJ1-1; 11 bases align to TRBD1. V gave up 2 bases and J gave up 5 bases; unmatched junction bases: 7. CDR1 and CDR2 (germline): ENHRY, SYGVKD. There are 16 residues in the CDR3.

This clonotype has at least ten counts. The genes are TRBV2 and TRBJ2-5; D gene uncertain. This CDR3 has 13 amino acids. Germline CDR1 SNHLY, CDR2 FYNNEI. V lost 4 bases, J lost 5 bases, and 11 bases lay in between. This CDR3 reads CASSAGSRETQYF. DNA of the CDR3: TGTGCCAGCAGTGCCGGTAGCCGGGAGACCCAGTACTTC. Looking up the rest from reference TRBV2 and TRBJ2-5 gives the full variable domain: EPEVTQTPSHQVTQMGQEVILRCVPISNHLYFYWYRQILGQKVEFLVSFYNNEISEKSEIFDDQFSVERPDGSNFTLKIRSTKLEDSAMYFCASSAGSRETQYFGPGTRLLVL.

This chain uses TRBV27 with TRBJ1-4; D unclear. Germline CDR1 and CDR2: MNHEY and SMNVEV (reference sequence). Trimming took 5 bases from V and 0 from J, leaving 7 bases between them. The length of the CDR3 is 14 residues. The CDR3 nucleotides read TGTGCCAGCAGTAGGTTTTCAACTAATGAAAAACTGTTTTTT. Translating gives CASSRFSTNEKLFF. The whole variable domain, filled in from reference TRBV27 and TRBJ1-4, reads EAQVTQNPRYLITVTGKKLTVTCSQNMNHEYMSWYRQDPGLGLRQIYYSMNVEVTDKGDVPEGYKVSRKEKRNFPLILESPSPNQTSLYFCASSRFSTNEKLFFGSGTQLSVL.

The V gene is TRBV29-1, the J gene TRBJ1-2; TRBD1 is a possible D gene (6 bases). V was shortened by 6 bases and J by 4 bases, with 21 bases between the two germline ends. The CDR3 has 15 amino acids. The germline CDR1 and CDR2 sequences are SQVTM and ANQGSEA. The CDR3 region has the DNA TGCAGCGTCGGTTTACAGGGCCAGCGGAGCTATGGCTACACCTTC. Translating gives CSVGLQGQRSYGYTF.

The V and J genes are TRBV5-1 and TRBJ1-2; no clear D. Trimming removed 0 bases from V and 7 bases from J, with 13 bases in between. Germline lookup yields CDR1 SGHRS and CDR2 YFSETQ. CDR3 size: 14 residues. The CDR3 sequence: CASSLDGAVGGYTF. In nucleotides, the CDR3 is TGCGCCAGCAGCTTGGACGGAGCAGTCGGTGGCTACACCTTC.

The rearrangement joins TRBV18 to TRBJ1-4; maybe TRBD1 (6 bases). V lost 6 bases and J lost 6, with 26 bases in between. Germline V gene lookup returns CDR1 KGHSH and CDR2 LQKENI. The CDR3 is 18 residues long. The CDR3 sequence is CASSLRRDTLDEHEKLFF. CDR3 nucleotide sequence: TGTGCCAGCTCCCTGCGCCGGGACACCCTAGACGAACATGAAAAACTGTTTTTT.

The V call is TRBV15, the J call TRBJ1-1; unclear D gene. Germline values: CDR1 LNHNV, CDR2 YYDKDF (reference sequence). Trimming cost V 7 bases and J 3 bases, with 12 bases left between them. The CDR3 spans 13 residues. The chain's CDR3 is CATTQSGDTEAFF. The CDR3 coding sequence is TGTGCCACCACGCAGTCCGGTGACACTGAAGCTTTCTTT.

This chain joins TRBV5-1 and TRBJ1-1; the D gene is possibly TRBD1 (5 bases). Germline loops: CDR1 SGHRS, CDR2 YFSETQ. V was pared by 5 bases and J by 4 bases, with 15 bases between. The CDR3 spans 14 residues. CDR3 amino acids: CASRIAPGTTEAFF. For the CDR3, the DNA is TGCGCCAGCAGGATTGCCCCGGGGACCACTGAAGCTTTCTTT.

This clonotype was counted at least ten times. CDR3 DNA: TGTGCCAGCAGCTTGGGTGGGGACCCTTCTGAAGCTTTCTTT. It translates to CASSLGGDPSEAFF. The genes are TRBV5-6 and TRBJ1-1; D might be TRBD1 (5 bases). With 0 bases removed from V and 6 bases from J, the gap between germline ends came to 12 bases. Germline lookup yields CDR1 SGHDT and CDR2 YYEEEE. This CDR3 region has 14 residues.

The rearrangement uses TRBV2 and TRBJ1-5; 12 nucleotides agree with TRBD1. This CDR3 comprises 16 residues. The V gene end was trimmed by 6 bases and the J gene end by 1 base; junction bases not matched to a gene: 4. Germline V lookup: CDR1 SNHLY, CDR2 FYNNEI. The CDR3 DNA follows: TGTGCCAGCAGCGGGGACAGGGGGCGGAGCAATCAGCCCCAGCATTTT. Protein product: CASSGDRGRSNQPQHF.

This clonotype was detected only a few times. The chain links TRBV5-1 to TRBJ2-4; unclear D gene. The germline gives CDR1 SGHRS, CDR2 YFSETQ. This CDR3 is 16 amino acids long. The V and J ends lost 1 base and 0 bases respectively, with 11 bases between them. The CDR3 here is CASSLIRASAKNIQYF. CDR3 sequence (DNA): TGCGCCAGCAGCTTGATAAGGGCTTCAGCCAAAAACATTCAGTACTTC. Filled out from reference TRBV5-1 and TRBJ2-4, the complete variable domain reads KAGVTQTPRYLIKTRGQQVTLSCSPISGHRSVSWYQQTPGQGLQFLFEYFSETQRNKGNFPGRFSGRQFSNSRSEMNVSTLELGDSALYLCASSLIRASAKNIQYFGAGTRLSVL.

V gene TRBV20-1 combines with J gene TRBJ2-3; 10 bases are a match to TRBD1. With V trimmed by 6 bases and J by 3 bases, 6 bases remained unmatched. The CDR3 has 14 amino acids. From germline, CDR1 is DFQATT and CDR2 SNEGSKA (reference sequence). This CDR3 reads CSAHPGQGTDTQYF. As DNA, the CDR3 is TGCAGTGCCCACCCGGGACAGGGGACAGATACGCAGTATTTT.

V is TRBV20-1 and J is TRBJ1-5; 11 positions agree with TRBD1. CDR1 and CDR2 (germline): DFQATT, SNEGSKA (reference sequence). This CDR3 contains 13 residues. The trim removed 6 bases at V and 6 bases at J, leaving 4 bases unmatched. CDR3 nucleotide sequence: TGCAGTGCCGGACAGGGGGCCGGTCAGCCCCAGCATTTT. Translated, it gives CSAGQGAGQPQHF.

This clonotype was recorded a few times. The chain uses TRBV19 and TRBJ2-6; D gene uncertain. CDR3 size: 15 residues. Germline V gives CDR1 LNHDA, CDR2 SQIVND (reference sequence). The V end was cut by 0 bases, the J end by 0 bases, with 3 bases between. CDR3 DNA sequence: TGTGCCAGTAGTATAGACGGCTCTGGGGCCAACGTCCTGACTTTC. Protein sequence: CASSIDGSGANVLTF. Based on the CDR3 plus reference TRBV19 and TRBJ2-6, the full variable domain is DGGITQSPKYLFRKEGQNVTLSCEQNLNHDAMYWYRQDPGQGLRLIYYSQIVNDFQKGDIAEGYSVSREKKESFPLTVTSAQKNPTAFYLCASSIDGSGANVLTFGAGSRLTVL.

This clonotype was seen only a few times. One end of the junction is discordant with germline, which a read error may explain. This chain links TRBV7-7 with TRBJ2-7, with D maybe TRBD2 (6 bases). The CDR3 sequence is 15 residues long. CDR1 and CDR2 (germline): SSHAT, FNYEAQ (reference sequence). The CDR3 sequence is CASSLYKRAAYEQYF. The CDR3 nucleotides read TGTGCTAGCAGCTTATATAAGCGGGCCGCCTACGAGCAGTACTTC. The complete variable domain, with remaining parts taken from reference TRBV7-7 and TRBJ2-7, reads GAGVSQSPRYKVTKRGQDVTLRCDPISSHATLYWYQQALGQGPEFLTYFNYEAQPDKSGLPSDRFSAERPEGSISTLTIQRTEQRDSAMYRCASSLYKRAAYEQYFGPGTRLTVT.